These 19 T cell receptor beta chains were sequenced from one sample in a study of human T cells and chemical hapten exposure. Regarding time point: pre-sensitization, week 0. Treatment noted: therapeutic diphenylcyclopropenone sensitization with weekly scalp DPC. Using its own MiXCR run on the RACE reads, TCRdb lists one record per CDR3 protein. The sample includes tens of thousands of distinct CDR3 sequences, around an eighth seen only once; the top ten take under 7%. This specimen consisted of whole blood, obtained in connection with sensitization to the hapten diphenylcyclopropenone (DPC). The receptor source for this set is a woman between 25 and 40 years old with alopecia areata. Some clones in this sample may be carry-over from other donors' samples.

The gene calls are TRBV19 and TRBJ2-2, with a tentative D call TRBD2 (6 bases). Germline CDR1 LNHDA, CDR2 SQIVND (reference sequence). The CDR3 has 17 amino acids. V lost 5 bases, J lost 4 bases, and 20 bases lay in between. The CDR3: CASSLMEGRVSTGELFF. The CDR3 DNA reads as TGTGCCAGTAGTCTTATGGAGGGACGGGTGAGCACCGGGGAGCTGTTTTTT.

This clonotype was observed a handful of times. The rearrangement links TRBV12-3 or TRBV12-4 to TRBJ2-2; the D is unclear. The length of the CDR3 is 16 residues. V was pared by 1 base and J by 4 bases, with 13 bases between. The CDR3 loop reads CASSLGTSIGTGELFF. As DNA, the CDR3 is TGTGCCAGCAGTTTAGGGACCTCCATCGGCACCGGGGAGCTGTTTTTT.

In its sample, this clonotype was seen a few times. The chain couples TRBV29-1 to TRBJ2-1; D possibly corresponds to TRBD1 (6 bases). CDR1 SQVTM and CDR2 ANQGSEA come from the germline V gene. The V and J ends lost 5 bases and 3 bases respectively, with 14 bases between them. This CDR3 is 14 amino acids long. The CDR3 region is CSVRPGQSYNEQFF. The CDR3 bases are TGCAGCGTTCGCCCCGGACAGAGCTACAATGAGCAGTTCTTC.

This clonotype was detected ten times or more. The chain links TRBV19 to TRBJ1-5; 8 bases are a match to TRBD1. Germline-derived CDR1 and CDR2 are LNHDA and SQIVND (reference sequence). The CDR3 extends over 18 amino acids. Germline trimming cut 4 bases from V and 2 bases from J; bases unmatched to any gene: 13. CDR3 DNA sequence: TGTGCCAGTAGTACGGACAGGGAAGGTGGAGGTGGCAATCAGCCCCAGCATTTT. It translates to CASSTDREGGGGNQPQHF.

In its sample, this clonotype was seen a few times. This chain uses TRBV27 with TRBJ2-1; 8 bases are shared with TRBD1. The CDR3 is made up of 14 amino acids. Looked up from germline, CDR1 is MNHEY and CDR2 is SMNVEV (reference sequence). V was pared by 7 bases and J by 7 bases, with 9 bases of the junction left unmatched. The CDR3 region is CASTDRGSVNEQFF. CDR3 nucleotide sequence: TGTGCCAGCACTGACAGGGGCTCGGTAAATGAGCAGTTCTTC.

This clonotype was detected many times. The chain carries TRBV11-1 and TRBJ2-3; 7 nucleotides agree with TRBD1. After removal of 4 bases from V and 2 bases from J, the junction contained 15 bases not matched to a gene. The germline V gene encodes CDR1 SGHAT and CDR2 FQDESV (reference sequence). The CDR3 loop spans 18 amino acids. The CDR3 sequence is CASSSDRERSGYTDTQYF. The CDR3 region has the DNA TGTGCCAGCAGCTCCGACAGGGAAAGGTCGGGATACACAGATACGCAGTATTTT.

This clonotype was recorded at least ten times. The rearrangement links TRBV18 to TRBJ1-1; TRBD1 matches at 8 bases. Germline V gene lookup returns CDR1 KGHSH and CDR2 LQKENI. The junction had 6 bases not matched to a gene; V was cut back by 5 bases and J by 4 bases. The CDR3 length is 14 residues. CDR3 in amino acids: CASSTYDRGTEAFF. The CDR3 DNA is TGTGCCAGCTCAACTTACGACAGGGGCACTGAAGCTTTCTTT.

This clonotype was observed at least ten times. The chain has TRBV6-5 and TRBJ1-5, with TRBD1 as a possible D gene (5 bases). Looked up from germline, CDR1 is MNHEY and CDR2 is SVGAGI. This CDR3 has 14 residues. With 6 bases removed from V and 7 bases from J, the gap between germline ends came to 16 bases. This CDR3 is CASRESGTQQPQHF. The CDR3 DNA reads TGTGCCAGCAGAGAGTCCGGGACGCAGCAGCCCCAGCATTTT.

This clonotype was detected only a few times. This may come from a read error, since a much larger clone is one base off. V usage is TRBV11-2 and J usage is TRBJ2-2, with D possibly being TRBD2 (6 bases). This CDR3 has 13 amino acids. Germline V gene data show CDR1 as SGHAT and CDR2 as FQNNGV. CDR3 sequence (DNA): TGTGCCAGCAGCTTAGAGCCGGGCGGGGAGCTGGTTTTT. Protein sequence: CASSLEPGGELVF.

The V and J genes are TRBV6-5 and TRBJ1-2; TRBD1 agrees at 7 bases. Trimming at V came to 4 bases and at J to 8 bases, leaving 7 bases not matched to a gene. CDR3 length: 13 amino acids. Looked up from germline, CDR1 is MNHEY and CDR2 is SVGAGI. CDR3 region: CASSFSQGLGYTF. CDR3 nucleotides: TGTGCCAGCAGTTTCTCACAGGGGTTGGGCTACACCTTC.

The genes are TRBV7-8 and TRBJ2-6; 9 bases are shared with TRBD1. Germline V gene lookup returns CDR1 SGHVS and CDR2 FQNEAQ. The CDR3 runs 17 residues. V lost 4 bases to trimming and J lost 2 bases; unmatched junction nucleotides: 6. CDR3 amino acids: CASSSYRGRAGANVLTF. The DNA for the CDR3 is TGTGCCAGCAGCTCATACAGGGGGCGGGCTGGGGCCAACGTCCTGACTTTC.

The V and J genes are TRBV28 and TRBJ1-1; D is possibly TRBD1 (5 bases). The germline gives CDR1 MDHEN, CDR2 SYDVKM. V was trimmed by 3 bases and J by 4 bases, leaving 9 bases between them. The CDR3 length is 13 residues. Here the CDR3 DNA reads TGTGCCAGCAGTTTGTCGAGGGGCACTGAAGCTTTCTTT. This gives the protein CASSLSRGTEAFF.

This clonotype appeared many times. J is TRBJ2-2 and V is TRBV11-3; no reliable D call. Between the trimmed V and J ends, which lost 5 bases and 4 bases, there was a span of 11 bases. CDR3 length: 14 amino acids. In germline, CDR1 is SGHNT, CDR2 YENEEA. DNA of the CDR3: TGTGCCAGCAGCCCGACACCGGGCACCGGGGAGCTGTTTTTT. This encodes CASSPTPGTGELFF.

This clonotype was counted only a few times. The chain uses TRBV29-1 and TRBJ2-6; 7 bases agree with TRBD2. Germline CDR1 reads SQVTM; CDR2 reads ANQGSEA. The ends lost 5 bases at V and 2 bases at J; junction bases unmatched: 12. The CDR3 is 17 residues long. The CDR3 DNA reads TGCAGCGTTTTACTTTCGGGAGGAAGGGCTGGGGCCAACGTCCTGACTTTC. Protein: CSVLLSGGRAGANVLTF.

This clonotype was counted between two and nine times. The chain joins TRBV27 to TRBJ1-1; TRBD1 might be the D (6 bases). Germline values: CDR1 MNHEY, CDR2 SMNVEV (reference sequence). The CDR3 length is 13 residues. V was cut by 6 bases and J by 7 bases, with 15 bases left in between. The CDR3 region has the DNA TGTGCCAGCAGAAATACAGGGTTGGATGAAGCTTTCTTT. Protein product: CASRNTGLDEAFF.

This clonotype was found a few times. The rearrangement uses TRBV28 and TRBJ2-7; perhaps TRBD1 as D (6 bases). The CDR3 runs 12 residues. Trimming removed 4 bases at V and 5 bases at J, with 9 bases between. Germline CDR1 and CDR2: MDHEN and SYDVKM. The CDR3 reads CASSYRDDEQYF. CDR3 DNA sequence: TGTGCCAGCAGTTACAGGGACGACGAGCAGTACTTC.

This clonotype was found many times. This chain connects TRBV10-3 to TRBJ2-7, with TRBD2 as a possible D gene (5 bases). The V gene lost 7 bases and the J gene lost 2 bases, with 24 bases spanning the gap. The CDR3 extends over 17 amino acids. Germline V gene sequence: CDR1 ENHRY, CDR2 SYGVKD. The CDR3 nucleotides read TGTGCCATCACCCCGCTTCCCCCGACCGCCGGGGCCTACGAGCAGTACTTC. Amino acids: CAITPLPPTAGAYEQYF.

The rearrangement links TRBV12-3 or TRBV12-4 to TRBJ2-3, with 14 bases that match TRBD2. The CDR3 has 17 amino acids. The trim removed 6 bases at V and 5 bases at J, leaving 10 bases unmatched. This chain's CDR3 is CASRRDGTSGRGDTQYF. Written as DNA, the CDR3 is TGTGCCAGCAGGCGGGACGGGACTAGCGGGAGAGGAGATACGCAGTATTTT.

This clonotype was seen at least ten times. V gene TRBV4-3 combines with J gene TRBJ2-7; the D gene is possibly TRBD1 (5 bases). V was pared by 0 bases and J by 3 bases, with 12 bases between. Germline CDR1 and CDR2: LGHNA and YSLEER. CDR3 length equals 15 residues. The CDR3 spells CASSQDFSTVYEQYF. The DNA of the CDR3 is TGCGCCAGCAGCCAAGATTTTTCGACAGTCTACGAGCAGTACTTC.